The present TCR beta chain was sequenced within a study of regulatory T cells in long-lasting Graves disease. The overall study: Less than 3 months of antithyroid drugs had been taken by newly diagnosed Graves' patients.

Time point in this sample: newly diagnosed GD, antithyroid drugs for less than 3 months. Scientists built the TCR library using RNA that was extracted from PBMCs. The diagnosis of Graves' disease used American Thyroid Association guidelines. Assembly of TCR beta libraries relied on iRepertoire HTBI primers together with Arm-PCR of CDR3 regions. MiXCR, applied by TCRdb to the multiplex PCR reads, yields one record per CDR3 protein. The sample shows 300,000 to 400,000 distinct CDR3 sequences, approximately 20% of them seen only once. Trimming removed 6 bases from V and 9 bases from J; junction bases left unmatched: 13. Germline CDR1 SGHTA, CDR2 FQGNSA. CDR3 length: 15 residues. Study-level points and caveats: Persistent disease favored TRBV28, TRBJ1-2 and TRBJ2-5. No thyroid tissue was studied; the work used peripheral blood only.

Concerning this clonotype: The antigen is not known.

This receptor was identified in a female donor with Graves disease. The starting material was peripheral blood mononuclear cells (PBMCs), obtained at new diagnosis, from a patient treated with antithyroid drugs. The chain has TRBV7-2 and TRBJ2-1; 8 bases are a match to TRBD2. This chain's CDR3 is CASRPSGGSRAEQFF. The CDR3 DNA reads as TGTGCCAGCAGACCGTCGGGGGGGAGCCGGGCTGAGCAGTTCTTC.